Listed here are 7 T cell receptor beta chains from one sample, sequenced in a study of blood T cell repertoires in COVID-19. Data came from immunoSEQ multiplex PCR; TCRdb stores just in-frame clones and leaves some out. Altogether about 220,000 clones are present, around 80% being singletons, with the ten largest covering just under 20%. The sample comprised peripheral blood. The receptors derive from a man younger than 40 with active or convalescent COVID-19.

V is TRBV7-8 and J is TRBJ2-3; 9 nucleotides match TRBD2. Germline V gene data show CDR1 as SGHVS and CDR2 as FQNEAQ. Trimming at V came to 4 bases and at J to 8 bases, leaving 22 bases not matched to a gene. The CDR3 extends over 19 amino acids. DNA of the CDR3: TGTGCCAGCAGCTCCCCGAGACGTAGGGGGCTAGCGGGACATGGTACGCAGTATTTT. Residues: CASSSPRRRGLAGHGTQYF.

V and J are TRBV7-2 and TRBJ2-7; D uncertain. CDR1 is SGHTA, CDR2 FQGNSA, per germline. This CDR3 has 12 residues. The V end was cut by 5 bases, the J end by 6 bases, with 11 bases between. The CDR3 nucleotides read TGTGCCAGCAGCCCTCTACGGTTCGAGCAGTACTTC. Its protein is CASSPLRFEQYF.

The gene calls are TRBV10-3 and TRBJ2-1; D might be TRBD2 (5 bases). CDR3 length: 13 amino acids. With 6 bases removed from V and 4 bases from J, the gap between germline ends came to 10 bases. Germline CDR1 is ENHRY and CDR2 is SYGVKD. CDR3 in amino acids: CAISAGVYNEQFF. DNA of the CDR3: TGTGCCATCAGCGCCGGGGTTTACAATGAGCAGTTCTTC.

This clone came up a few times. The rearrangement uses TRBV5-1 and TRBJ2-1; 9 bases agree with TRBD1. The V gene end was trimmed by 7 bases and the J gene end by 3 bases; junction bases not matched to a gene: 8. Germline V lookup: CDR1 SGHRS, CDR2 YFSETQ. The CDR3 runs 15 residues. The CDR3 nucleotides read TGCGCCAGCTTATCGGGACAGGGTAGCTACAATGAGCAGTTCTTC. Translated: CASLSGQGSYNEQFF. The full variable domain, rest sourced from reference TRBV5-1 and TRBJ2-1, is KAGVTQTPRYLIKTRGQQVTLSCSPISGHRSVSWYQQTPGQGLQFLFEYFSETQRNKGNFPGRFSGRQFSNSRSEMNVSTLELGDSALYLCASLSGQGSYNEQFFGPGTRLTVL.

The V call is TRBV18, the J call TRBJ1-4, with no clear D. The CDR3 is 13 amino acids. The V gene's germline CDR1 is KGHSH and CDR2 LQKENI. V was pared by 3 bases and J by 2 bases, with 4 bases between. The CDR3 loop is CASSPGTNEKLFF. CDR3 bases: TGTGCCAGCTCACCCGGGACTAATGAAAAACTGTTTTTT.

The CDR3 DNA reads TGTGCCAGCTCATCCGACAGGGTGGGCACTGAAGCTTTCTTT. Amino acids: CASSSDRVGTEAFF. The chain is built from TRBV18 and TRBJ1-1; 7 nucleotides line up with TRBD1. The germline V gene has CDR1 KGHSH and CDR2 LQKENI. Trimming cost V 5 bases and J 4 bases; bases outside gene matches: 7. The CDR3 is 14 residues long.

V usage is TRBV28 and J usage is TRBJ2-5; TRBD2 is a possible D gene (6 bases). With 3 bases removed from V and 8 bases from J, the gap between germline ends came to 13 bases. Germline CDR1 is MDHEN and CDR2 is SYDVKM. The CDR3 is 13 residues long. CDR3 in DNA: TGTGCCAGCAGTTTCGAGGGGAGGAAAACCCAGTACTTC. Protein sequence: CASSFEGRKTQYF.